The following is a TCR beta chain sequence with its context. Its specificity is unknown. One base away lies a much larger clone, so this may be a sequencing read error. The CDR3 regions of TCR beta were amplified from RNA transcripts. TCR CDR3 underwent first-round RT-PCR with the HTBI primer set. TCRdb ran MiXCR on the multiplex PCR reads and lists one entry per CDR3 protein. This sample has about 500,000 distinct CDR3 sequences; 17% occur once, and the top ten carry approximately 15%. The trim removed 5 bases at V and 3 bases at J, leaving 12 bases unmatched. Germline CDR1 is SGHTA and CDR2 is FQGNSA. This CDR3 has 16 amino acids. Subjects with ophthalmopathy showed a Clinical Activity Score no lower than 3, a NOSPECS grade no lower than 4, and a duration shorter than 3 months. Exclusion of patients followed from uncontrolled infection, other autoimmune disease, pregnancy or lactation. This record belongs to a study of T cells in Graves' hyperthyroidism and ophthalmopathy. Regarding the study as a whole: In simple terms, a model built on 13 V-J features told ophthalmopathy apart from stable hyperthyroidism. Most thyroid clonotypes expanded above 0.001 appeared in blood too.

Material: blood. The genes are TRBV7-2 and TRBJ2-5, with 7 bases identical to TRBD2. The clonotype was recovered from a woman under 30 with Graves' ophthalmopathy. The CDR3 DNA reads as TGTGCCAGCAGCCCGACCGGGACTACTTTGGAAGAGACCCAGTACTTC. It specifies CASSPTGTTLEETQYF.